These 9 T cell receptor beta chains originate from one sample sequenced in a study of regulatory T cells in long-lasting Graves disease. Documented time point: persistent/refractory GD, antithyroid drugs over 5 years with positive TRAb. PBMC-derived RNA was used for the TCR library. iRepertoire HTBI primers and Arm-PCR of CDR3 regions built TCR beta libraries. TCRdb processed the multiplex PCR reads anew with MiXCR; each CDR3 protein has one entry. The data contain around 400,000 distinct CDR3 sequences, around a fifth of them singletons. The source was peripheral blood mononuclear cells (PBMCs), collected when the disease was refractory, from a patient treated with antithyroid drugs. The receptors derive from a female donor with Graves disease.

The chain couples TRBV20-1 to TRBJ1-4; no reliable D call. The CDR3 is 13 residues long. Germline V gives CDR1 DFQATT, CDR2 SNEGSKA (reference sequence). V lost 0 bases and J 7 bases, leaving 9 bases between the germline ends. CDR3 in amino acids: CSARDFQAEKLFF. The CDR3 region has the DNA TGCAGTGCTAGAGATTTCCAGGCTGAAAAACTGTTTTTT.

In nucleotides, the CDR3 is TGTGCCAGCAGCCCACGTCCCTCTAGCGGGCGCTCCTACGAGCAGTACTTC. Amino acids: CASSPRPSSGRSYEQYF. The chain recombines TRBV7-2 with TRBJ2-7; 8 bases agree with TRBD2. Unmatched junction bases numbered 12, after V lost 5 bases and J lost 0 bases. The CDR3 runs to 17 residues. Germline CDR1 and CDR2: SGHTA and FQGNSA.

A note on this clonotype: This may stem from a read error, because a much larger clone lies one nucleotide away. The chain joins TRBV15 to TRBJ2-2; D gene uncertain. V lost 4 bases to trimming and J lost 6 bases, with 9 bases between them. Germline V CDR1 and CDR2: LNHNV, YYDKDF (reference sequence). The CDR3 has 13 amino acids. The CDR3 here is CATSNGFPGELFF. The CDR3 DNA reads as TGTGCCACCAGCAACGGTTTCCCCGGGGAGCTGTTTTTT.

The chain links TRBV5-1 to TRBJ2-7, with D possibly being TRBD1 or TRBD2 (5 bases each). Germline CDR1 is SGHRS and CDR2 is YFSETQ. The CDR3 has 14 residues. V was trimmed by 4 bases and J by 0 bases, leaving 11 bases between them. In nucleotides, the CDR3 is TGCGCCAGCAGCGGACTGGGGCGCTCCTACGAGCAGTACTTC. Its protein product is CASSGLGRSYEQYF. Full variable domain (missing parts from reference TRBV5-1 and TRBJ2-7): KAGVTQTPRYLIKTRGQQVTLSCSPISGHRSVSWYQQTPGQGLQFLFEYFSETQRNKGNFPGRFSGRQFSNSRSEMNVSTLELGDSALYLCASSGLGRSYEQYFGPGTRLTVT.

This clonotype showed up just a few times. This chain uses TRBV20-1 with TRBJ1-4; D not certain. This CDR3 has 14 amino acids. Deletions cut 0 bases from V and 5 bases from J, with 10 bases between. The germline CDR1 and CDR2 sequences are DFQATT and SNEGSKA (reference sequence). In DNA, the CDR3 is TGCAGTGCTAGAGATATGGGTTCCAATGAAAAACTGTTTTTT. It encodes CSARDMGSNEKLFF.

The V call is TRBV9, the J call TRBJ2-6; D gene uncertain. Deletions cut 5 bases from V and 3 bases from J, with 21 bases between. The germline V gene has CDR1 SGDLS and CDR2 YYNGEE. The CDR3 length is 18 residues. CDR3 amino acids: CASSTRVPRAYGANVLTF. The CDR3 bases are TGTGCCAGCAGTACTCGGGTACCTCGGGCGTATGGGGCCAACGTCCTGACTTTC.

This rearrangement joins TRBV7-3 to TRBJ1-1; TRBD1 aligns across 8 bases. This CDR3 has 13 amino acids. Looked up from germline, CDR1 is SGHTA and CDR2 is FQGTGA. V lost 4 bases and J lost 11; bases outside the gene matches: 9. CDR3 protein: CASSSTGEEGAFF. In nucleotides, the CDR3 is TGTGCCAGCAGCTCGACAGGGGAAGAAGGTGCTTTCTTT.

This clonotype was counted ten times or more. This CDR3 is CASSYSLIAVEETQYF. CDR3 bases: TGTGCCAGCAGTTACTCCCTCATAGCGGTTGAAGAGACCCAGTACTTC. V is TRBV6-5 and J is TRBJ2-5; tentatively, D is TRBD2 (6 bases). From germline, CDR1 is MNHEY and CDR2 SVGAGI. Between the trimmed V and J ends, which lost 0 bases and 3 bases, there was a span of 14 bases. CDR3 size: 16 residues.

The chain links TRBV29-1 to TRBJ1-2; D uncertain. The V gene's germline CDR1 is SQVTM and CDR2 ANQGSEA. This CDR3 has 15 amino acids. Trimming shortened V by 2 bases and J by 1 base, and 14 bases separated the two germline ends. CDR3 amino acids: CSVESRTLLNYGYTF. The CDR3 region has the DNA TGCAGCGTTGAATCGCGGACTCTCCTTAACTATGGCTACACCTTC.